The TCR beta chain described here comes from a study of T cell repertoires in cytomegalovirus infection. In regard to this clonotype: As yet, its antigen is unknown.

TCRdb analysed the reads with MiXCR anew, one entry per CDR3 protein. The sample records 8,000 or so distinct CDR3 sequences, approximately 54% being singletons. Trimming cost V 5 bases and J 3 bases, with 13 bases left between them. This CDR3 contains 13 residues. From germline, CDR1 is DFQATT and CDR2 SNEGSKA (reference sequence). V and J are TRBV20-1 and TRBJ2-5, with a possible D match to TRBD2 (5 bases). This clonotype was obtained from a human donor in good health (CMV status not recorded). Some clones in this sample may be carry-over from other donors' samples. The specimen sequenced was PBMCs, sequenced either directly or after in vitro stimulation (not recorded which). As DNA, the CDR3 is TGCAGTGCTTTGGCCGAGGAGGAAGAGACCCAGTACTTC. Its translation: CSALAEEEETQYF.